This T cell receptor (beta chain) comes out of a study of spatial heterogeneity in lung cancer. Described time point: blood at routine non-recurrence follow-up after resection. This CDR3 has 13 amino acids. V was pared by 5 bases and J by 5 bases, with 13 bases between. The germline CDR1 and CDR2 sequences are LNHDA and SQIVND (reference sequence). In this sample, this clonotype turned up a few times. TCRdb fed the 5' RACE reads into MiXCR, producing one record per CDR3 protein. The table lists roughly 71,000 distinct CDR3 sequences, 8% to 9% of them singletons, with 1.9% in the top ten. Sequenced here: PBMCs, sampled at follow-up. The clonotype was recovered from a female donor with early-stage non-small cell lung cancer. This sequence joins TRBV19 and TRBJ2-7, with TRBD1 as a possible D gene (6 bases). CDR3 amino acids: CASSQNRENEQYF. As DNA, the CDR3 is TGTGCCAGTAGTCAAAACAGGGAAAACGAGCAGTACTTC.